This entry describes one TCR beta chain. Researchers ran the PCR with 60 Vbeta and 13 Jbeta primers. Profiling relied on immunoSEQ multiplex PCR, and the TCRdb table lists in-frame clones only, not all of them. The sample carries 170,000 or so clones, around three quarters recorded once. CDR1 is SQVTM, CDR2 ANQGSEA, per germline. Unmatched junction bases numbered 14, after V lost 7 bases and J lost 8 bases. The CDR3 has 14 amino acids. This record belongs to a study of cytomegalovirus exposure and HLA in healthy donors. V is TRBV29-1 and J is TRBJ2-1; 7 bases are shared with TRBD2. The sample was PBMCs. The TCR sequence derives from a man aged 35 to 55 in good health and CMV-seronegative. This chain's CDR3 is CSAGRGGEFDEQFF. The CDR3 DNA reads as TGCAGCGCGGGTCGGGGAGGGGAATTCGATGAGCAGTTCTTC.